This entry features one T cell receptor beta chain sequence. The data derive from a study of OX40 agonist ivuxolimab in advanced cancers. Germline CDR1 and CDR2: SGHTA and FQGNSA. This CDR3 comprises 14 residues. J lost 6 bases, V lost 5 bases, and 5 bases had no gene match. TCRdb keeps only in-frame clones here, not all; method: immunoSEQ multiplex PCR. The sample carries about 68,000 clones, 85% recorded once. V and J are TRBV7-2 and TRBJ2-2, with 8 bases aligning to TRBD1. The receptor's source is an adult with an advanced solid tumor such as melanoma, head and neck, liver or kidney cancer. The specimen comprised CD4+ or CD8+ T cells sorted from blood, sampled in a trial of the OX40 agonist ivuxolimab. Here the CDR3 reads CASSRTGSAGELFF. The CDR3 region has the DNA TGTGCCAGCAGCCGGACAGGGAGCGCCGGGGAGCTGTTTTTT.